The next 11 T cell receptor beta chains were all read from a single sample in a study of OX40 agonist ivuxolimab in advanced cancers. Method: immunoSEQ multiplex PCR; TCRdb's copy keeps in-frame clones and lacks some. In the table there are tens of thousands of clones, around 80% of which are singletons. The specimen was CD4+ or CD8+ T cells sorted from blood, collected in a trial of the OX40 agonist ivuxolimab. All receptors derive from an adult with an advanced solid tumor such as melanoma, head and neck, liver or kidney cancer.

The DNA for the CDR3 is TGCGCCAGCAACCTACAGGGAAGGTTCACAGATACGCAGTATTTT. Its protein product is CASNLQGRFTDTQYF. V gene TRBV4-1 combines with J gene TRBJ2-3; the D gene is possibly TRBD1 (6 bases). Germline CDR1 and CDR2: MGHRA and YSYEKL. The CDR3 is 15 residues long. Deletions cut 7 bases from V and 2 bases from J, with 16 bases between.

CDR3 coding DNA: TGTGCCAGCAGCTTAAATTGGGACGGCTACGAGCAGTACTTC. It codes for CASSLNWDGYEQYF. J is TRBJ2-7 and V is TRBV7-2; D might be TRBD1 or TRBD2, each matching 5 bases. The CDR3 consists of 14 residues. Germline values: CDR1 SGHTA, CDR2 FQGNSA. Trimming removed 2 bases from V and 3 bases from J, with 11 bases in between.

The chain carries TRBV4-2 and TRBJ2-7, with TRBD1 as a possible D gene (5 bases). CDR3 length: 13 amino acids. The V end was cut by 0 bases, the J end by 6 bases, with 9 bases between. Germline V gene data show CDR1 as LGHNA and CDR2 as YNFKEQ. The CDR3 sequence is CASSQEPGSEQYF. DNA for the CDR3: TGTGCCAGCAGCCAAGAACCAGGGTCCGAGCAGTACTTC.

As for this clone: The sample carries other DNA sequences with the same CDR3. The chain recombines TRBV2 with TRBJ2-7; D not resolved. The CDR3 has 11 amino acids. V was clipped by 4 bases and J by 4 bases, with 5 bases between them. From germline, CDR1 is SNHLY and CDR2 FYNNEI. CDR3 region: CASSASYEQYF. CDR3 coding DNA: TGTGCCAGCAGTGCTTCGTACGAGCAGTACTTC.

This clone has a handful of counts. The J gene is TRBJ1-3, the V gene TRBV5-1; no clear D gene. Germline CDR1 and CDR2: SGHRS and YFSETQ. Trimming took off 4 bases at V and 9 bases at J, with 17 bases between the two ends. The CDR3 is 14 residues long. CDR3 region: CASSGATPEGTIYF. CDR3 in DNA: TGCGCCAGCAGCGGTGCTACGCCGGAAGGCACCATATATTTT.

The chain combines TRBV27 with TRBJ2-7; 7 nucleotides agree with TRBD1. The CDR3 spans 13 residues. Trimming took 3 bases from V and 10 from J; bases not matched to a gene: 9. CDR1 and CDR2 from the germline V gene are MNHEY and SMNVEV (reference sequence). The CDR3 here is CASSFADRVEQYF. The CDR3 nucleotides read TGTGCCAGCAGTTTCGCCGACAGGGTCGAACAGTACTTC.

The chain is built from TRBV2 and TRBJ2-1; D not certain. V gave up 4 bases and J gave up 9 bases, with 13 bases separating them. Germline values: CDR1 SNHLY, CDR2 FYNNEI. This CDR3 is 13 amino acids long. The CDR3 reads CASSVQWQPEQFF. CDR3 DNA: TGTGCCAGCAGTGTTCAGTGGCAACCTGAGCAGTTCTTC.

This clone was observed once. The V and J genes are TRBV30 and TRBJ2-7, with D maybe TRBD2 (6 bases). Deletions cut 1 base from V and 3 bases from J, with 7 bases between. Germline V gene lookup returns CDR1 GTSNPN and CDR2 SVGIG (reference sequence). The CDR3 totals 12 residues. The CDR3 sequence: CAWSEGLYEQYF. Here the CDR3 DNA reads TGTGCCTGGAGTGAGGGACTCTACGAGCAGTACTTC.

This sequence joins TRBV7-9 and TRBJ1-2; 8 nucleotides agree with TRBD1. CDR3 size: 16 residues. V lost 4 bases, J lost 3 bases, and 10 bases stayed unmatched. CDR1 is SEHNR, CDR2 FQNEAQ, per germline (reference sequence). CDR3 in amino acids: CASSSSRTGRDYGYTF. Here the CDR3 DNA reads TGTGCCAGCAGCTCCTCTCGGACAGGGCGCGACTATGGCTACACCTTC. Complete variable domain (other parts from reference TRBV7-9 and TRBJ1-2): DTGVSQNPRHKITKRGQNVTFRCDPISEHNRLYWYRQTLGQGPEFLTYFQNEAQLEKSRLLSDRFSAERPKGSFSTLEIQRTEQGDSAMYLCASSSSRTGRDYGYTFGSGTRLTVV.

The chain carries TRBV4-1 and TRBJ1-4, with D perhaps TRBD1 (5 bases). Germline V gene lookup returns CDR1 MGHRA and CDR2 YSYEKL. CDR3 size: 21 residues. V dropped 0 bases and J dropped 0 bases, with 23 bases sitting between them. The chain's CDR3 is CASSQEVHTGRRPATNEKLFF. The CDR3, as DNA: TGCGCCAGCAGCCAAGAGGTACATACGGGACGCCGTCCTGCAACTAATGAAAAACTGTTTTTT.

This CDR3 reads CASSTSQGMWQFF. The DNA of the CDR3 is TGTGCCAGCAGCACTTCACAGGGGATGTGGCAGTTCTTC. The V and J genes are TRBV7-3 and TRBJ2-1, with TRBD1 matching over 7 bases. The CDR3 loop spans 13 amino acids. CDR1 is SGHTA and CDR2 is FQGTGA in the germline V gene. The trim removed 5 bases at V and 12 bases at J, leaving 10 bases unmatched.